Described below is a single TCR beta chain sequence and its context. Its specificity is not known. These data come from a study of identical twins. General study results and limits: Fewer insertions characterized abundant cord blood beta clonotypes, whereas memory repertoires showed none.

There were only healthy Caucasians among the donors. Per germline, CDR1 SQVTM and CDR2 ANQGSEA. V was pared by 0 bases and J by 4 bases, with 10 bases of the junction left unmatched. This CDR3 region has 17 residues. MiXCR, run by TCRdb on the 5' RACE reads, gives a single entry per CDR3 protein. The sample has about 890,000 distinct CDR3 sequences, around 12% seen once. This sample was shared with a second study, whose subject was yellow fever vaccine responses in identical twins.

V is TRBV29-1 and J is TRBJ1-1; TRBD1 agrees at 11 bases. The clonotype originates from a young woman in good health. The material sequenced was PBMCs. The CDR3, as DNA: TGCAGCGTTGAAGATCGGGGACAGGGGGTTCTTAGCACTGAAGCTTTCTTT. Its translation is CSVEDRGQGVLSTEAFF.